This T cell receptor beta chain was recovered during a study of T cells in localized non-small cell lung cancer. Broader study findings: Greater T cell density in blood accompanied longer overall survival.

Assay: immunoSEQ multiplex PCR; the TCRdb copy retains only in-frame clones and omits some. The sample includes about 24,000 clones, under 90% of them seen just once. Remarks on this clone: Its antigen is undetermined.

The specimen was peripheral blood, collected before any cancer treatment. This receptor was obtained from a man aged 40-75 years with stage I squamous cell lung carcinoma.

The DNA for the CDR3 is TGTGCCAGCAGTTACTCAGGGCTCCTCTCCTACGAGCAGTACTTC. This translates into CASSYSGLLSYEQYF. The V gene is TRBV6-5, the J gene TRBJ2-7; D remains unclear. CDR3 length: 15 amino acids. The germline CDR1 and CDR2 sequences are MNHEY and SVGAGI. Between the trimmed V and J ends, which lost 0 bases and 0 bases, there was a span of 9 bases.